This TCR beta chain originates from a study of T cell changes during pregnancy in multiple sclerosis. The V end was cut by 5 bases, the J end by 3 bases, with 18 bases between. Germline V CDR1 and CDR2: MNHEY, SMNVEV (reference sequence). The CDR3 has 16 amino acids. Only in-frame clones appear in the TCRdb table, and some are missing; sequencing was by immunoSEQ multiplex PCR. The sample comprises tens of thousands of clones, around 94% of which are singletons, and about 0.84% rests with the top ten. The rearrangement uses TRBV27 and TRBJ2-3; perhaps TRBD2 as D (6 bases). The clonotype originates from a female donor with multiple sclerosis, enrolled in a pregnancy study. The sequenced sample was peripheral blood, obtained in the third trimester of pregnancy. The CDR3: CASSNAGGRLTDTQYF. CDR3 sequence (DNA): TGTGCCAGCAGTAACGCCGGGGGACGGCTTACAGATACGCAGTATTTT.